The entry below gives a single TCR beta chain sequence along with its context. Its antigen remains unidentified. CDR1 LNHDA and CDR2 SQIVND come from the germline V gene (reference sequence). The CDR3 runs 11 residues. The germline V and J ends were trimmed by 3 bases and 10 bases, with 9 bases remaining between them. This specimen comes from a study of T cell repertoires in cytomegalovirus infection. TCRdb used MiXCR to reprocess the reads, holding one entry per CDR3 protein. The data show around 770,000 distinct CDR3 sequences, with approximately 32% seen just once and 10% to 15% held by the top ten.

Specimen: cultured CD8+ T cells from PBMCs, collected from culture after CMV antigen stimulation. This clonotype was obtained from a human donor in good health (CMV status not recorded). Some clones in this sample may be carry-over from other donors' samples. The chain recombines TRBV19 with TRBJ2-5; D is perhaps TRBD1 (5 bases). DNA for the CDR3: TGTGCCAGTAGTATCCAAGGGGACCAGTACTTC. Translating gives CASSIQGDQYF.